Below, 18 T cell receptor beta chains from the same sample are listed, as sequenced in a study of follicular helper T cells after annual influenza vaccination. Generated by immunoSEQ multiplex PCR, the TCRdb table keeps only in-frame clones and is missing some. This sample has about 10,000 clones; around 78% occur once, and the top ten carry under 0.4%. Time point indicated: 2015-2016 season, 7 days after influenza vaccination. Sequences were derived from CXCR5- memory CD4+ T cells sorted from blood, sampled 7 days after influenza vaccination. The receptors shown here come from an adult who received the influenza vaccine.

The chain recombines TRBV7-8 with TRBJ2-3, with D unresolved. The CDR3 contains 16 residues. The V gene's germline CDR1 is SGHVS and CDR2 FQNEAQ. V was pared by 5 bases and J by 3 bases, with 18 bases between. CDR3 sequence reads: CASSNRQGRETDTQYF. The CDR3 bases are TGTGCCAGCAGCAACCGACAAGGTCGTGAGACAGATACGCAGTATTTT.

The chain uses TRBV9 and TRBJ2-1; 9 positions match TRBD2. Germline CDR1 reads SGDLS; CDR2 reads YYNGEE. The CDR3 extends over 16 amino acids. J lost 7 bases, V lost 2 bases, and 10 bases had no gene match. The CDR3 DNA sequence: TGTGCCAGCAGCGTGAATGGCGGGGGGGCCTGGAATGAGCAGTTCTTC. This gives the protein CASSVNGGGAWNEQFF.

This clone has only one observation. The gene calls are TRBV5-4 and TRBJ2-6, with TRBD1 matching over 7 bases. There are 15 residues in the CDR3. In germline, CDR1 is SGHNT, CDR2 YYREEE (reference sequence). Germline trimming cut 2 bases from V and 3 bases from J; bases unmatched to any gene: 2. The CDR3 protein is CASSFDRDGANVLTF. The CDR3 DNA reads as TGTGCCAGCAGCTTTGACAGGGATGGGGCCAACGTCCTGACTTTC.

The gene calls are TRBV27 and TRBJ2-1; unclear D gene. The CDR3 extends over 15 amino acids. In germline, CDR1 is MNHEY, CDR2 SMNVEV (reference sequence). The V and J ends lost 2 bases and 2 bases respectively, with 10 bases between them. This chain's CDR3 is CASSLVAETYNEQFF. CDR3 bases: TGTGCCAGCAGTTTAGTGGCCGAAACCTACAATGAGCAGTTCTTC.

The chain has TRBV5-1 and TRBJ2-5; D not resolved. From germline, CDR1 is SGHRS and CDR2 YFSETQ. The CDR3 runs to 13 residues. Trimming removed 2 bases at V and 2 bases at J, with 7 bases between. The CDR3, as DNA: TGCGCCAGCAGCTTTGAGGTTCAAGAGACCCAGTACTTC. Protein sequence: CASSFEVQETQYF.

The chain is built from TRBV10-1 and TRBJ2-7, with 7 bases lining up with TRBD1. Germline V gene data show CDR1 as WNHNN and CDR2 as SYGVQD (reference sequence). Germline trimming cut 5 bases from V and 3 bases from J; bases unmatched to any gene: 4. The CDR3 consists of 13 residues. The CDR3 nucleotides read TGCGCCAGCAGTAGGGGACAGAGCTACGAGCAGTACTTC. Amino acids: CASSRGQSYEQYF.

This clone turned up a few times. J is TRBJ2-2 and V is TRBV6-1; D possibly corresponds to TRBD2 (6 bases). V shed 6 bases and J shed 4 bases, with 15 bases lying between them. This CDR3 comprises 15 residues. The germline V gene encodes CDR1 MNHNS and CDR2 SASEGT. CDR3 DNA sequence: TGTGCCAGCAGGCGATGGGGGGATCGCACCGGGGAGCTGTTTTTT. Encoded protein: CASRRWGDRTGELFF.

The V and J genes are TRBV5-4 and TRBJ2-3; 9 bases match TRBD2. The CDR3 consists of 15 residues. Germline V gene lookup returns CDR1 SGHNT and CDR2 YYREEE (reference sequence). V trimming: 4 bases; J trimming: 1 base; junction bases outside the gene matches: 4. As DNA, the CDR3 is TGTGCCAGCAGCAAATCTAGCGGGGGCACAGATACGCAGTATTTT. The encoded protein is CASSKSSGGTDTQYF.

V is TRBV4-2 and J is TRBJ2-1; 8 nucleotides agree with TRBD2. From germline, CDR1 is LGHNA and CDR2 YNFKEQ. V lost 1 base to trimming and J lost 4 bases; unmatched junction nucleotides: 9. The CDR3 has 17 residues. The CDR3 loop reads CASSQARSGGFYNEQFF. Here the CDR3 DNA reads TGTGCCAGCAGCCAAGCCCGAAGCGGGGGTTTTTACAATGAGCAGTTCTTC.

DNA of the CDR3: TGTGCCAGCAGCCAAGCCGGGACAGGGTTAGGCTACGAGCAGTACTTC. It codes for CASSQAGTGLGYEQYF. V gene TRBV4-2 combines with J gene TRBJ2-7; 9 bases align to TRBD1. Germline CDR1 reads LGHNA; CDR2 reads YNFKEQ. The V segment lost 1 base and the J segment 3 bases; nucleotides outside the gene matches: 7. The CDR3 covers 16 residues.

V gene TRBV4-1 combines with J gene TRBJ1-5; D call uncertain. This CDR3 is 16 amino acids long. Germline values: CDR1 MGHRA, CDR2 YSYEKL. V was trimmed by 2 bases and J by 9 bases, leaving 20 bases between them. The CDR3, as DNA: TGCGCCAGCAGCCAAAATATGGCTGGGCCTCAAGGGCCCCAGCATTTT. Translating it yields CASSQNMAGPQGPQHF.

J is TRBJ2-7 and V is TRBV7-2; D might be TRBD1 or TRBD2, each matching 6 bases. Germline CDR1 is SGHTA and CDR2 is FQGNSA. The germline V and J ends were trimmed by 5 bases and 2 bases, with 13 bases remaining between them. The CDR3 runs 14 residues. The CDR3 bases are TGTGCCAGCAGCCCCCTCGGGGGCGCCTACGAGCAGTACTTC. Translated: CASSPLGGAYEQYF.

This clone was seen once. The chain combines TRBV5-1 with TRBJ2-4; 7 nucleotides agree with TRBD1. CDR3 size: 13 residues. V shed 1 base and J 5 bases; nucleotides not matched to a gene: 0. Per germline, CDR1 SGHRS and CDR2 YFSETQ. CDR3: CASSLTGENIQYF. CDR3 nucleotides: TGCGCCAGCAGCTTGACAGGGGAAAACATTCAGTACTTC.

This clone turned up a few times. This chain uses TRBV2 with TRBJ2-2; 9 nucleotides match TRBD1. This CDR3 contains 15 residues. The germline gives CDR1 SNHLY, CDR2 FYNNEI. The junction had 6 bases not matched to a gene; V was cut back by 6 bases and J by 4 bases. In nucleotides, the CDR3 is TGTGCCAGCAGGCCGGGACAGGGTGGCACCGGGGAGCTGTTTTTT. It yields the protein CASRPGQGGTGELFF.

The J gene is TRBJ2-2, the V gene TRBV5-1; the D is unclear. Trimming took 4 bases from V and 7 from J, leaving 14 bases between them. The CDR3 has 14 amino acids. Per the germline V gene, CDR1 is SGHRS and CDR2 is YFSETQ. The CDR3 reads CASSPWTVGGELFF. CDR3 DNA sequence: TGCGCCAGCAGCCCTTGGACGGTGGGCGGGGAGCTGTTTTTT.

V gene TRBV15 combines with J gene TRBJ1-2, with D perhaps matching TRBD1 (6 bases). The CDR3 sequence is 17 residues long. The V end lost 0 bases, the J end lost 2 bases, and 16 bases lay between the germline ends. Germline assignment: CDR1 LNHNV and CDR2 YYDKDF (reference sequence). CDR3 amino acids: CATSREDSSTRNYGYTF. CDR3 DNA: TGTGCCACCAGCAGAGAGGACAGTTCAACGAGGAACTATGGCTACACCTTC. Looking up the rest from reference TRBV15 and TRBJ1-2 gives the full variable domain: DAMVIQNPRYQVTQFGKPVTLSCSQTLNHNVMYWYQQKSSQAPKLLFHYYDKDFNNEADTPDNFQSRRPNTSFCFLDIRSPGLGDTAMYLCATSREDSSTRNYGYTFGSGTRLTVV.

The chain recombines TRBV6-6 with TRBJ2-7; D is undetermined. V was shortened by 8 bases and J by 2 bases, with 7 bases between the two germline ends. This CDR3 has 11 residues. Germline V CDR1 and CDR2: MNHNY, SVGAGI (reference sequence). The DNA of the CDR3 is TGTGCCAGCTCGAGTCCCTACGAGCAGTACTTC. It yields the protein CASSSPYEQYF.

The J gene is TRBJ2-2, the V gene TRBV7-2; 8 bases are shared with TRBD2. Unmatched junction bases numbered 2, after V lost 2 bases and J lost 3 bases. The germline CDR1 and CDR2 sequences are SGHTA and FQGNSA. This CDR3 spans 15 amino acids. The CDR3 loop is CASSLLAGDTGELFF. For the CDR3, the DNA is TGTGCCAGCAGCTTACTAGCGGGTGACACCGGGGAGCTGTTTTTT.